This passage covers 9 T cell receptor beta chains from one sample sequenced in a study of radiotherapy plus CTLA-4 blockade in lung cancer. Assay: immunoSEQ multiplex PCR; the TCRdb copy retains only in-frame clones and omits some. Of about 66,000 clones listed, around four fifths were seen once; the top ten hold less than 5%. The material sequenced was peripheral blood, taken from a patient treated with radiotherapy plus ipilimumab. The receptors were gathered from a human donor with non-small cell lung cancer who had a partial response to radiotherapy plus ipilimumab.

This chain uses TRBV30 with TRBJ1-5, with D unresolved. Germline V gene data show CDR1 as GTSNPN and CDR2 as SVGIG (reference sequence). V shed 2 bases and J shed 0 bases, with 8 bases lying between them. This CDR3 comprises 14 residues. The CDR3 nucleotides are TGTGCCTGGAGTTCTCTAAATAGCAATCAGCCCCAGCATTTT. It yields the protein CAWSSLNSNQPQHF. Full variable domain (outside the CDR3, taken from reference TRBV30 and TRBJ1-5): SQTIHQWPATLVQPVGSPLSLECTVEGTSNPNLYWYRQAAGRGLQLLFYSVGIGQISSEVPQNLSASRPQDRQFILSSKKLLLSDSGFYLCAWSSLNSNQPQHFGDGTRLSIL.

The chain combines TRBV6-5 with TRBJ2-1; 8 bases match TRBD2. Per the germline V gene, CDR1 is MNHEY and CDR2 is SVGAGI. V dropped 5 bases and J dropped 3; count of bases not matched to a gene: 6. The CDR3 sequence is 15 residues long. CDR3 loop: CASSISGVDYNEQFF. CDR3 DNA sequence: TGTGCCAGCAGTATTAGCGGGGTGGACTACAATGAGCAGTTCTTC.

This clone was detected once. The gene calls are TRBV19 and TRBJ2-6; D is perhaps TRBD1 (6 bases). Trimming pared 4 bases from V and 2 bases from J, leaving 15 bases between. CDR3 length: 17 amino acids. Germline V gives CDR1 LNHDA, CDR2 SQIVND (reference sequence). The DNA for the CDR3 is TGTGCCAGTAGTACCCGCGGGCAGGGGCCTGGGGCCAACGTCCTGACTTTC. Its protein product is CASSTRGQGPGANVLTF.

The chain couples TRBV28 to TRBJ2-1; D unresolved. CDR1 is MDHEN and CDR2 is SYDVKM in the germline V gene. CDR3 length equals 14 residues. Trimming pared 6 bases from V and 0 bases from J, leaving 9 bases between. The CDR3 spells CASRVGGSYNEQFF. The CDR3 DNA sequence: TGTGCCAGCAGGGTAGGCGGCTCCTACAATGAGCAGTTCTTC.

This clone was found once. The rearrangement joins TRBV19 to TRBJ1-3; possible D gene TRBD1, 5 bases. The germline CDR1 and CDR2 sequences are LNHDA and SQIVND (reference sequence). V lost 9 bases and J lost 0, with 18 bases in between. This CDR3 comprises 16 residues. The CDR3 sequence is CASSPRGEISGNTIYF. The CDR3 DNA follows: TGTGCCAGCTCGCCCCGGGGGGAGATCTCTGGAAACACCATATATTTT.

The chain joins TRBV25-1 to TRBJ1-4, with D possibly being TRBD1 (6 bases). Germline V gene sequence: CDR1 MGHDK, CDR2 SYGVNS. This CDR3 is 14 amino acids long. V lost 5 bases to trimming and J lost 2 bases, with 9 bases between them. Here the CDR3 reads CASSSGGTNEKLFF. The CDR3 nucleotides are TGTGCCAGCAGTAGCGGGGGCACTAATGAAAAACTGTTTTTT.

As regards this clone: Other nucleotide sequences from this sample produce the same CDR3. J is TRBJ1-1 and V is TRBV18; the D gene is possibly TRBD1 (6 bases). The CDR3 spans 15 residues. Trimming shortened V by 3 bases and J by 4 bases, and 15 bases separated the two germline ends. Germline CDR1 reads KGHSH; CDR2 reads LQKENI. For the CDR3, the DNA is TGTGCCAGCTCACCGGAGTCAGGGGTTAGCACTGAAGCTTTCTTT. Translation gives CASSPESGVSTEAFF.

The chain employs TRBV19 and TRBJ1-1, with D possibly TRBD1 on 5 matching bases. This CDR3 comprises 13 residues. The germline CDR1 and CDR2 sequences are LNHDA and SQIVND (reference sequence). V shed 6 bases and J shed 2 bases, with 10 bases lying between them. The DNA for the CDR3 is TGTGCCAGTAGCCCCCAGGGTAACACTGAAGCTTTCTTT. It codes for CASSPQGNTEAFF.

The CDR3 DNA is TGTGCCAGCAGCCACCGGATGACAGGGAACTCACAAGAGACCCAGTACTTC. Amino acid sequence: CASSHRMTGNSQETQYF. This rearrangement joins TRBV7-9 to TRBJ2-5, with 7 bases identical to TRBD1. The CDR3 sequence is 17 residues long. The trim removed 5 bases at V and 2 bases at J, leaving 14 bases unmatched. The germline V gene encodes CDR1 SEHNR and CDR2 FQNEAQ (reference sequence). Variable domain in full (rest from reference TRBV7-9 and TRBJ2-5): DTGVSQNPRHKITKRGQNVTFRCDPISEHNRLYWYRQTLGQGPEFLTYFQNEAQLEKSRLLSDRFSAERPKGSFSTLEIQRTEQGDSAMYLCASSHRMTGNSQETQYFGPGTRLLVL.